The T cell receptor beta chain under discussion was sequenced for a study of shared clonotypes between healthy human individuals (dated by TCRdb to 2020 to 2021). With regard to the full study: A couple of women and three men aged 18 to 49 years were included in the cohort. For each donor, CD4 naive and CD4 memory were each run on three plates, CD8 naive on two plates, and CD8 memory on one plate. The study deeply sequenced blood TCR repertoires of five healthy adults to estimate repertoire size and the extent of clonotype sharing between individuals. Different laboratories and diverse techniques were used to prepare libraries and sequence TCR repertoires, to increase sequencing depth and limit assay-specific biases. Per donor, leukapheresis produced somewhere between about 0.9 and 10 billion PBMCs. The full study reports these points: Higher generation probabilities were observed for clonotypes shared by all four sorted-subset donors than for non-shared clonotypes. Because the study included a small number of donors, the genetic and exposure-history diversity represented was limited. Based on pairwise subsampling, the degree of clonotype sharing among donors was expected to be affected by sequencing depth. Across a handful of donors, around 5% of naive CD4, roughly 3.4% of naive CD8, about 2.3% of memory CD4, and roughly 0.4% of memory CD8 clonotypes were shared. Incomplete sequencing was indicated by rarefaction of sorted-subset datasets, despite the large sequencing depth. Larger estimated clonotype richness was generally found for naive subsets than for memory subsets. Sampling was limited to blood, and TCR repertoires in tissue likely differ from TCR repertoires in blood.

Healthy HIV-negative adults with no recently reported acute infections or vaccinations were included as donors. All donors were Caucasian adults living in Nashville, Tennessee, USA. CD4+ T cells were enriched by magnetic negative selection, after which naive cells were positively selected on CD45RA and the negative fraction was taken as the memory subset. After blood collection by leukapheresis, PBMCs were isolated using Ficoll-Histopaque density gradient centrifugation and then cryopreserved in the vapor phase of liquid nitrogen. Analytical flow cytometry was used to check the purity and quantity of every magnetically sorted T cell population. Genomic DNA was isolated from every sorted fraction and measured by UV absorbance on a Nanodrop 2000c. TCR CDR3 regions were amplified from genomic DNA by multiplex PCR using the deep immunoSEQ assay. Genomic DNA extracted from each cell subset was distributed evenly over all wells of several immunoSEQ 96-well plates, and each plate served as one replicate. For sorted subsets, 150 to 200 ng genomic DNA, equal to about 30,000 T cell genomes, was loaded into each replicate PCR. Purified libraries were measured with a Qubit 3.0 fluorometer, size-checked on a Bioanalyzer 2100, and measured again with the KAPA Library Quantification kit. Every immunoSEQ 96-well plate was sequenced on a separate single-read 150-cycle Illumina NextSeq 550 flow cell. On the study's bioinformatics: Because the immunoSEQ output held only junctional sequences and lacked quality scores, the filtering could not match the filtering applied to full-length reads. Sequences were annotated with PyIR, a Python wrapper for IgBLAST v1.9, using IMGT germline references to assign V/J genes and CDR3. Any read was removed if the V/J assignment was weak (E-value above 1e-6), the CDR3 was missing, or the read contained stop codons, out-of-frame junctions, or ambiguous translated residues. A V3J clonotype was defined by an identical inferred V gene, J gene, and CDR3 amino acid sequence. To compute the percentage overlap between repertoires, the number of shared unique clonotypes was divided by the size of the smaller repertoire. Richness of each repertoire was evaluated using RTK rarefaction, the Chao1 estimator, and Recon v2.1 estimates of unobserved clonotypes. Generation probabilities were computed with OLGA for all TCRbeta clonotypes obtained by the gDNA method from a handful of donors. TCRdb's version of the immuneACCESS table is confined to in-frame rearrangements and falls short of the full clone set. An unresolved V gene accounts for under half of the shortfall where checked; the remainder is of unknown origin. That table furnishes V, J and clone size, whereas the DNA furnished D and trimming. The sample table records about 1,500,000 clones; approximately 97% of these occur just once. The ten largest clones represent about 1.2% of the sample.

Points on this clone: Its recognized antigen is unknown. Base-call qualities are not available, and no considerably larger clone is one nucleotide away.

Here V drops 6 bases and J drops 7 bases, and the junction holds 6 bases not matched to any gene. Reading the germline V gene (reference sequence) gives CDR1 LNHDA and CDR2 SQIVND. From cysteine to phenylalanine, the CDR3 is 13 amino acids long. Kept here is only the CDR3 DNA, which spans 39 bases and is read in frame from base 1. This clonotype originated in a man younger than 40 in good health. The chain is encoded by TRBV19 joined to TRBJ2-1, with TRBD1 matching 7 junction bases. The sample taken for sequencing was naive CD4+ T cells sorted from blood. Taken with the paper, the label for cell subset or site translates to: CD45RA+ positively selected. The DNA sequence is TGTGCCAGTAGCTTGGGACAGCCTAATGAGCAGTTCTTC. Protein translation: CASSLGQPNEQFF.